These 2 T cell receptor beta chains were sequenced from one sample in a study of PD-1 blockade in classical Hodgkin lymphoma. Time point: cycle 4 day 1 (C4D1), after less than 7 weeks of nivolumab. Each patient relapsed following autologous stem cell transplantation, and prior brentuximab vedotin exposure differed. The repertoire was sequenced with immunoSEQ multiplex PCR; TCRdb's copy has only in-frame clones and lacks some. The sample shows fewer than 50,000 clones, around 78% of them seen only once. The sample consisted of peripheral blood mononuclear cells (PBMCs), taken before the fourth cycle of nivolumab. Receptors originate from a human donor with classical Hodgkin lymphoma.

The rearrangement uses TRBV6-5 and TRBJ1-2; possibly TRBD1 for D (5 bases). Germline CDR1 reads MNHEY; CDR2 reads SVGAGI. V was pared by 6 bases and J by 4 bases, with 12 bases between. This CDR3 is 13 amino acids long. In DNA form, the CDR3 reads TGTGCCAGCAGAGTTGGGGGGAGCTATGGCTACACCTTC. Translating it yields CASRVGGSYGYTF.

The CDR3 DNA is TGTGCCAGCAGCCCATTAGCGGGGGGATTGGAGACCCAGTACTTC. This gives the protein CASSPLAGGLETQYF. V gene TRBV7-6 combines with J gene TRBJ2-5; 10 nucleotides line up with TRBD2. Germline-derived CDR1 and CDR2 are SGHVS and FNYEAQ. The CDR3 runs 15 residues. V lost 5 bases to trimming and J lost 5 bases; unmatched junction nucleotides: 8.